The source of this TCR beta chain is a study of T cell responses to AZD1222 COVID-19 vaccine. Profiling relied on immunoSEQ multiplex PCR, and the TCRdb table lists in-frame clones only, not all of them. The table shows around 140,000 clones, with around 94% occurring only once. The CDR3 has 14 residues. The ends lost 9 bases at V and 3 bases at J; junction bases unmatched: 10. CDR1 is LNHDA and CDR2 is SQIVND in the germline V gene (reference sequence). Findings and caveats of the study: Close to half of spike-specific TCRs reportedly recognize unmutated variant regions. None of the repertoires were sampled until the peak T cell response had passed. Elevations in Spike-specific TCR breadth and depth followed administration of two AZD1222 doses.

Worth noting for this clone: The target antigen is unknown. Other DNA sequences from this sample encode an identical CDR3 as well.

The chain employs TRBV19 and TRBJ2-7, with 8 bases aligning to TRBD2. This receptor was identified in an adult who had recovered from COVID-19. The source material was peripheral blood, sampled after recovery from COVID-19. The CDR3 protein is CASSAAGGFYEQYF. CDR3 DNA sequence: TGTGCCAGCTCTGCGGCGGGAGGTTTCTACGAGCAGTACTTC.